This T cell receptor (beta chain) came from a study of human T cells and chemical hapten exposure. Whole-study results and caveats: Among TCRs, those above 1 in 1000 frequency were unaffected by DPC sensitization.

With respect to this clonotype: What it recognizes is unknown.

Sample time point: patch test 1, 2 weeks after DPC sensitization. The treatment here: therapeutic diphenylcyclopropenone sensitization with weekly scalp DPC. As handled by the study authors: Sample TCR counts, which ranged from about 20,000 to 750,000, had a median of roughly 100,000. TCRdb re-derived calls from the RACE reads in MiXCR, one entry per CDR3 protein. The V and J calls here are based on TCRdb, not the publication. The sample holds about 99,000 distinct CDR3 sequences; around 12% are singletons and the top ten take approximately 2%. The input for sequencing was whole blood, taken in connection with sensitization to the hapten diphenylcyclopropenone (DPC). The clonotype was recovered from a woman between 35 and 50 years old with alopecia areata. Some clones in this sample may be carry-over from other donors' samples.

CDR3 sequence reads: CASSSRDRGGNEQFF. CDR3 sequence (DNA): TGTGCCAGCAGTTCCCGGGACAGGGGGGGCAATGAGCAGTTCTTC. The chain has TRBV6-6 and TRBJ2-1; 11 bases agree with TRBD1. CDR3 size: 15 residues. Looked up from germline, CDR1 is MNHNY and CDR2 is SVGAGI (reference sequence). Unmatched junction bases numbered 5, after V lost 4 bases and J lost 6 bases.